Listed below are T cell receptor beta chains from one sample, sequenced in a study of CD8 T cells in Susac syndrome. One entry per CDR3 protein results from TCRdb running MiXCR on the immunoSEQ multiplex PCR reads. Of more than 200,000 distinct CDR3 sequences in the sample, around nine tenths were seen once. Input material: CD8+ T cells from PBMCs. The receptors come from a human donor with multiple sclerosis. CDR3s include the opening cysteine and the closing phenylalanine or tryptophan. A D gene is named only where the DNA matches it firmly. Some rows have no size entry. The others give once, few or many, or a class for an expanded clone.

J	size	D	V	CDR3	DNA
TRBJ2-3	-	TRBD2	TRBV7-6	CASSLGLAGEDTQYF	TGTGCCAGCAGCTTAGGGCTAGCGGGAGAAGATACGCAGTATTTT
TRBJ2-5	-	-	TRBV4-3	CASSQDRLEETQYF	TGCGCCAGCAGCCAAGATAGACTGGAAGAGACCCAGTACTTC
TRBJ2-3	-	-	TRBV9	CASSLDLDTQYF	TGTGCCAGCAGCCTGGACCTAGATACGCAGTATTTT
TRBJ2-7	few	TRBD2	TRBV6-2/TRBV6-3	CASSYGSSGSSYEQYF	TGTGCCAGCAGTTACGGGTCTAGCGGTAGCTCCTACGAGCAGTACTTC
TRBJ2-7	once	-	TRBV30	CAWGTESSYEQYF	TGTGCCTGGGGTACAGAGAGCTCCTACGAGCAGTACTTC
TRBJ1-1	-	TRBD1	TRBV4-1	CASSHLGQGNTEAFF	TGCGCCAGCAGCCATCTTGGACAGGGGAACACTGAAGCTTTCTTT
TRBJ2-1	-	-	TRBV2	CASSEALFSEQFF	TGTGCCAGCAGTGAAGCCTTGTTTAGTGAGCAGTTCTTC
TRBJ2-3	-	-	TRBV27	CASSLSSLAGWSTDTQYF	TGTGCCAGCAGTTTATCGTCCCTAGCAGGGTGGAGCACAGATACGCAGTATTTT
TRBJ1-4	-	-	TRBV10-2	CASSEWGSRDEKLFF	TGCGCCAGCAGTGAGTGGGGCAGCCGGGATGAAAAACTGTTTTTT
TRBJ2-5	-	-	TRBV5-6	CASSLLRAGPQETQYF	TGTGCCAGCAGCTTATTACGGGCAGGACCTCAAGAGACCCAGTACTTC
TRBJ1-1	-	-	TRBV30	CAWNGGRFEAFF	TGTGCCTGGAATGGGGGGCGGTTTGAAGCTTTCTTT
TRBJ1-5	-	TRBD1	TRBV20-1	CSASATGGYSNQPQHF	TGCAGTGCTAGCGCGACAGGGGGGTATAGCAATCAGCCCCAGCATTTT
TRBJ1-1	-	TRBD1	TRBV4-3	CASSQGQGFEAFF	TGCGCCAGCAGCCAAGGACAGGGGTTTGAAGCTTTCTTT
TRBJ1-5	few	-	TRBV27	CASSLGTNQPQHF	TGTGCCAGCAGTTTAGGGACAAATCAGCCCCAGCATTTT
TRBJ1-2	-	TRBD1	TRBV7-9	CASSLDGGQGGYTF	TGTGCCAGCAGCTTAGACGGGGGACAGGGCGGCTACACCTTC
TRBJ1-1	once	TRBD1	TRBV3-1	CASSQTGEPEAFF	TGTGCCAGCAGCCAGACAGGGGAGCCTGAAGCTTTCTTT
TRBJ1-1	-	TRBD1	TRBV4-3	CASSGRTGGLSTEAFF	TGCGCCAGCAGCGGACGGACAGGGGGTCTGAGCACTGAAGCTTTCTTT
TRBJ2-7	-	-	TRBV30	CAWSVMGTRMDEQYF	TGTGCCTGGAGTGTAATGGGGACGAGGATGGACGAGCAGTACTTC
TRBJ2-1	-	TRBD2	TRBV6-5	CASSYSPSGDIYNEQFF	TGTGCCAGCAGTTACTCGCCTAGCGGGGACATCTACAATGAGCAGTTCTTC
TRBJ1-3	-	-	TRBV30	CAWRTGSGNTIYF	TGTGCCTGGAGGACAGGCTCTGGAAACACCATATATTTT
TRBJ2-7	-	TRBD1	TRBV2	CASSGTGVSYEQYF	TGTGCCAGCAGCGGGACAGGGGTCTCCTACGAGCAGTACTTC
TRBJ1-1	-	TRBD1	TRBV6-5	CASTRTGDTEAFF	TGTGCCAGCACTCGGACAGGGGACACTGAAGCTTTCTTT
TRBJ2-1	once	TRBD2	TRBV6-5	CASSYSGSGGPYNEQFF	TGTGCCAGCAGTTACTCAGGTAGCGGGGGACCCTACAATGAGCAGTTCTTC
TRBJ1-1	-	-	TRBV7-2	CASSLAQHTEAFF	TGTGCCAGCAGCTTGGCACAGCACACTGAAGCTTTCTTT
TRBJ2-7	-	-	TRBV2	CASSDQTGNYEQYF	TGTGCCAGCAGCGATCAGACAGGAAACTACGAGCAGTACTTC
TRBJ2-2	-	-	TRBV20-1	CSASDRPGGTGELFF	TGCAGTGCTAGCGATCGTCCGGGTGGGACCGGGGAGCTGTTTTTT
TRBJ1-1	-	-	TRBV27	CASSFGGGGMAFF	TGTGCCAGCAGTTTCGGAGGGGGAGGTATGGCTTTCTTT
TRBJ2-3	-	TRBD2	TRBV13	CASSSRLAGVADTQYF	TGTGCCAGCAGCTCAAGACTAGCGGGGGTAGCAGATACGCAGTATTTT
TRBJ1-2	-	-	TRBV7-9	CASSSRGEGWVYGYTF	TGTGCCAGCAGCTCCAGAGGGGAGGGTTGGGTCTATGGCTACACCTTC
TRBJ2-5	few	TRBD2	TRBV29-1	CSVDLVGGPLETQYF	TGCAGCGTTGACTTGGTGGGAGGGCCGCTCGAGACCCAGTACTTC
TRBJ1-3	-	-	TRBV3-1	CASSQDKGYDEGNTIYF	TGTGCCAGCAGCCAAGATAAGGGGTACGACGAAGGAAACACCATATATTTT
TRBJ1-2	once	-	TRBV7-9	CASSLTGDRFGGYTF	TGTGCCAGCAGCTTAACGGGAGACCGCTTCGGTGGCTACACCTTC
TRBJ2-2	-	-	TRBV29-1	CSSTWGTGELFF	TGCAGCTCTACCTGGGGCACCGGGGAGCTGTTTTTT
TRBJ2-1	-	-	TRBV12-5	CASGPGTVSSYNEQFF	TGTGCTAGTGGTCCCGGGACTGTTTCGTCGTACAATGAGCAGTTCTTC
TRBJ2-4	-	-	TRBV27	CASTPNPAQQNIQYF	TGTGCCAGCACTCCCAACCCAGCTCAACAAAACATTCAGTACTTC
TRBJ2-1	-	TRBD2	TRBV7-3	CASSPLGGYEQFF	TGTGCCAGCAGCCCCTTGGGAGGGTATGAGCAGTTCTTC
TRBJ2-2	once	-	TRBV12-3/TRBV12-4	CATGKAGVAGELFF	TGTGCCACCGGCAAGGCAGGGGTGGCCGGGGAGCTGTTTTTT
TRBJ2-7	-	-	TRBV5-4	CASSSMGSKQYF	TGTGCCAGCAGCTCCATGGGTAGCAAGCAGTACTTC
TRBJ1-1	-	-	TRBV20-1	CSARGGAGMNTEAFF	TGCAGTGCTAGAGGCGGTGCAGGGATGAACACTGAAGCTTTCTTT
TRBJ2-7	-	-	TRBV19	CASSSDGAYEQYF	TGTGCCAGTAGTTCTGACGGCGCCTACGAGCAGTACTTC
TRBJ1-2	few	-	TRBV9	CASSAWISGYTF	TGTGCCAGCAGCGCCTGGATCTCCGGCTACACCTTC
TRBJ2-7	-	-	TRBV19	CASSIGLPPYEQYF	TGTGCCAGTAGTATTGGACTCCCCCCCTACGAGCAGTACTTC